This T cell receptor beta chain was retrieved from a study of OX40 agonist ivuxolimab in advanced cancers. The assay was immunoSEQ multiplex PCR, and TCRdb's table has in-frame clones only and misses some. This table holds about 64,000 clones, 70% to 90% found once. Germline CDR1 and CDR2: SGHNT and YENEEA. The CDR3 runs 16 residues. The V end was cut by 1 base, the J end by 2 bases, with 12 bases between. This receptor was taken from an adult with an advanced solid tumor such as melanoma, head and neck, liver or kidney cancer. Specimen: CD4+ or CD8+ T cells sorted from blood, collected in a trial of the OX40 agonist ivuxolimab. The J gene is TRBJ2-1, the V gene TRBV11-3, with a possible D match to TRBD2 (6 bases). In DNA form, the CDR3 reads TGTGCCAGCAGCTTAGGAGGCGGGGAACCCTACAATGAGCAGTTCTTC. This codes for CASSLGGGEPYNEQFF.